The next 2 T cell receptor beta chains were all read from a single sample in a study of blood T cells in healthy people across ages. Through a sample-barcoded 5' primer and a J-beta primer mix, a second PCR was run for roughly 7 to 11 cycles. MiXCR, applied by TCRdb to the 5' RACE reads, yields one record per CDR3 protein. This sample carries around 1,800,000 distinct CDR3 sequences, approximately 39% of them seen once, and the ten largest clones take 23%. The sequenced sample consisted of blood. The source of these receptors is a human donor in good health.

The table lists this clonotype with many counts. This chain links TRBV11-2 with TRBJ1-2; the D is unclear. This CDR3 has 13 amino acids. The V end was cut by 4 bases, the J end by 0 bases, with 6 bases between. CDR1 SGHAT and CDR2 FQNNGV come from the germline V gene. The CDR3 DNA is TGTGCCAGCAGCTCAGAAGCTAACTATGGCTACACCTTC. This translates into CASSSEANYGYTF. Complete variable domain (other parts from reference TRBV11-2 and TRBJ1-2): EAGVAQSPRYKIIEKRQSVAFWCNPISGHATLYWYQQILGQGPKLLIQFQNNGVVDDSQLPKDRFSAERLKGVDSTLKIQPAKLEDSAVYLCASSSEANYGYTFGSGTRLTVV.

In this sample, this clonotype turned up a few times. The chain recombines TRBV7-9 with TRBJ2-1, with D tentatively TRBD2 (6 bases). V was clipped by 5 bases and J by 15 bases, with 17 bases between them. CDR1 and CDR2 from the germline V gene are SEHNR and FQNEAQ (reference sequence). The CDR3 runs 12 residues. The CDR3 nucleotides are TGTGCCAGCAGCCAGACGGGGGAATCTCCGTTCTTC. Its protein product is CASSQTGESPFF. The complete variable domain, with remaining parts taken from reference TRBV7-9 and TRBJ2-1, reads DTGVSQNPRHKITKRGQNVTFRCDPISEHNRLYWYRQTLGQGPEFLTYFQNEAQLEKSRLLSDRFSAERPKGSFSTLEIQRTEQGDSAMYLCASSQTGESPFFGPGTRLTVL.